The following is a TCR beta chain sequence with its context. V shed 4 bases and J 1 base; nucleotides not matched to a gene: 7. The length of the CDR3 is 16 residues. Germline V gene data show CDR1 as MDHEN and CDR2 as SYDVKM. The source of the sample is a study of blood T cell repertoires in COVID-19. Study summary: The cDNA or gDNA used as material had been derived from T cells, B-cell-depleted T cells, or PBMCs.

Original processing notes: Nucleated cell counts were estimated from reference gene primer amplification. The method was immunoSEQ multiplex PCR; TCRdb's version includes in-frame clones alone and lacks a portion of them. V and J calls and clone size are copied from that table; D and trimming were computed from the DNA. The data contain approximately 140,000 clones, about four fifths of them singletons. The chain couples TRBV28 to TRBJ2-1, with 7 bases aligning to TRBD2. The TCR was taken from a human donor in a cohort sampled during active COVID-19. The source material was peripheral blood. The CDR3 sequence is CASSSEASGSYNEQFF. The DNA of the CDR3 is TGTGCCAGCAGTTCCGAGGCTAGCGGATCCTACAATGAGCAGTTCTTC.